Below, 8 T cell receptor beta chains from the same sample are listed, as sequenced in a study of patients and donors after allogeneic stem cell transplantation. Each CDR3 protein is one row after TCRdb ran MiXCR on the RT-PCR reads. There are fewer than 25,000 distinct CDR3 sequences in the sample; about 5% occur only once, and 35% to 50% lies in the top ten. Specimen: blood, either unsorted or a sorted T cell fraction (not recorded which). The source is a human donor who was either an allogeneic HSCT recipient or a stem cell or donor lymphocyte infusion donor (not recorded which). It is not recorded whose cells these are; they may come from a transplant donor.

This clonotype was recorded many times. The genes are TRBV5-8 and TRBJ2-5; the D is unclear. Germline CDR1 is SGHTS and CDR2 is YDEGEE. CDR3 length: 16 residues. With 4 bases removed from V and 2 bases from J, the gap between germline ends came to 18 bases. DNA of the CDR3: TGTGCCAGCAGCCCCGGATGGTGGGGAAATCAAGAGACCCAGTACTTC. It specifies CASSPGWWGNQETQYF. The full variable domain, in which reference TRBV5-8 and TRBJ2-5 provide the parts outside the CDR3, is EAGVTQSPTHLIKTRGQQATLRCSPISGHTSVYWYQQALGLGLQFLLWYDEGEERNRGNFPPRFSGRQFPNYSSELNVNALELEDSALYLCASSPGWWGNQETQYFGPGTRLLVL.

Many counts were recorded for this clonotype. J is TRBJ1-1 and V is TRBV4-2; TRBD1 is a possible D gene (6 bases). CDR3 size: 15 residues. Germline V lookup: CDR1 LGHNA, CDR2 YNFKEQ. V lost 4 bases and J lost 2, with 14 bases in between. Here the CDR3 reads CASSPGDKLNTEAFF. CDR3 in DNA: TGTGCCAGCAGCCCAGGGGACAAGTTAAACACTGAAGCTTTCTTT.

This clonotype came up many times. The DNA of the CDR3 is TGTGCCAGCAGAACAGGGTGGGATTCACCCCTCCACTTT. Amino acid sequence: CASRTGWDSPLHF. V usage is TRBV27 and J usage is TRBJ1-6; the D gene is possibly TRBD1 (6 bases). The V gene lost 6 bases and the J gene lost 8 bases, with 11 bases spanning the gap. Germline values: CDR1 MNHEY, CDR2 SMNVEV (reference sequence). This CDR3 has 13 amino acids.

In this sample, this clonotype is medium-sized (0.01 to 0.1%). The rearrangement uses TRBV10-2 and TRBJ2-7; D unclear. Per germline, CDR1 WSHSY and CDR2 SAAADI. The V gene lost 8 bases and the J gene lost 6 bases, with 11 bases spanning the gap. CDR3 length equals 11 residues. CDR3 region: CASALSIEQYF. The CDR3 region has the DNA TGCGCCAGCGCGCTGTCAATCGAGCAGTACTTC.

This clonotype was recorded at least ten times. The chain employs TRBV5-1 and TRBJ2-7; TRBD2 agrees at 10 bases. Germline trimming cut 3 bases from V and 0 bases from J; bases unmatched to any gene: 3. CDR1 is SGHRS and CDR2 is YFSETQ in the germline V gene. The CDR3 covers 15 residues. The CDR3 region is CASSWGTSASYEQYF. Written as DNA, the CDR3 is TGCGCCAGCAGCTGGGGGACTAGCGCCTCCTACGAGCAGTACTTC.

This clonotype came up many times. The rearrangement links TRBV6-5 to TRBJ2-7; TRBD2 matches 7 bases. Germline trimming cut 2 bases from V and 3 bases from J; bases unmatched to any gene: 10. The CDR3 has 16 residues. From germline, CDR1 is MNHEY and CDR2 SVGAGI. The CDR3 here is CASSYGGGSILYEQYF. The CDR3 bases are TGTGCCAGCAGTTACGGGGGAGGGTCGATCCTCTACGAGCAGTACTTC.

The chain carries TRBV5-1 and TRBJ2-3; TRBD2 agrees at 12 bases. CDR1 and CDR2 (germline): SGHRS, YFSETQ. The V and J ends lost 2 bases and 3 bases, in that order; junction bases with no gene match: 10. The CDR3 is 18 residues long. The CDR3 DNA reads TGCGCCAGCAGCTTAGGTTCGACTAGCGGGAGTGGGACAGATACGCAGTATTTT. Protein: CASSLGSTSGSGTDTQYF.

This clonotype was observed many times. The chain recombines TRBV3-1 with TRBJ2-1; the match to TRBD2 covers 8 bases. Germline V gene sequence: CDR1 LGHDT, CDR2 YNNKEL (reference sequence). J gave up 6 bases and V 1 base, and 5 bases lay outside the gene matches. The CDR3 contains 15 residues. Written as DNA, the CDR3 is TGTGCCAGCAGCCAAGCGGGAGGGCGGAGCAATGAGCAGTTCTTC. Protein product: CASSQAGGRSNEQFF.